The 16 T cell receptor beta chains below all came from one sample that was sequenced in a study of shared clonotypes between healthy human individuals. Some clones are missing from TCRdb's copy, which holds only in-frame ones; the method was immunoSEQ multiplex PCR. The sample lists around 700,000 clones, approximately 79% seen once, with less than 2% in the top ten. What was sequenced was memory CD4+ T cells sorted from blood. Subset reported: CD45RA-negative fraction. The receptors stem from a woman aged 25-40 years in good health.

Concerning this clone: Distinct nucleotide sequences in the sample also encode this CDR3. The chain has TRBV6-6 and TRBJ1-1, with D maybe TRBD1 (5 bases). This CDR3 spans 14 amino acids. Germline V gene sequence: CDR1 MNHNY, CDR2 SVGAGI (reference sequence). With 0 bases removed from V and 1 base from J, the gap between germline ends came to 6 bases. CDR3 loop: CASSYSGENTEAFF. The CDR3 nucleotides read TGTGCCAGCAGTTACTCGGGGGAGAACACTGAAGCTTTCTTT.

CDR3 region: CASSSKSGRLGNEQFF. DNA of the CDR3: TGTGCCAGCAGCTCGAAAAGCGGGAGATTGGGCAATGAGCAGTTCTTC. This chain uses TRBV7-9 with TRBJ2-1, with 8 bases aligning to TRBD2. Trimming at V came to 4 bases and at J to 6 bases, leaving 11 bases not matched to a gene. CDR1 and CDR2 from the germline V gene are SEHNR and FQNEAQ (reference sequence). This CDR3 is built from 16 residues.

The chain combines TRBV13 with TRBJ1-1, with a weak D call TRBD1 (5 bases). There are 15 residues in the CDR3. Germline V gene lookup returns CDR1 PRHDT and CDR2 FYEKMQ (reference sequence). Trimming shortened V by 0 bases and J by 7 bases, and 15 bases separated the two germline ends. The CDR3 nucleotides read TGTGCCAGCAGCTTAGGCCAGGGTGGATGGGTTGAAGCTTTCTTT. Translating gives CASSLGQGGWVEAFF.

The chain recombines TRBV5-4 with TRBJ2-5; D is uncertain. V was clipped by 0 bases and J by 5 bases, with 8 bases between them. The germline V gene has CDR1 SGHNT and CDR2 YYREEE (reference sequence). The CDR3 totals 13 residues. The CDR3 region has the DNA TGTGCCAGCAGCTTGGCTCCCACGGAGACCCAGTACTTC. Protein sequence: CASSLAPTETQYF.

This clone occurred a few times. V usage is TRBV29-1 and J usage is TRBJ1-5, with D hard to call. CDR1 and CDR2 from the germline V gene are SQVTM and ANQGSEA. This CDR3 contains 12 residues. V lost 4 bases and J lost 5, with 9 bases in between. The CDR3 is CSVGEGYQPQHF. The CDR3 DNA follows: TGCAGCGTTGGAGAGGGATATCAGCCCCAGCATTTT.

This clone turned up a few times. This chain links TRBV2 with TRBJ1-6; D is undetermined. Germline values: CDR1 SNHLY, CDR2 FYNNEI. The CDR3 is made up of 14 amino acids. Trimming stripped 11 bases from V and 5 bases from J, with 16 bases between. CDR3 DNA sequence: TGTGCCTCAGCGGCTGTGCGGGATAATTCACCCCTCCACTTT. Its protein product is CASAAVRDNSPLHF.

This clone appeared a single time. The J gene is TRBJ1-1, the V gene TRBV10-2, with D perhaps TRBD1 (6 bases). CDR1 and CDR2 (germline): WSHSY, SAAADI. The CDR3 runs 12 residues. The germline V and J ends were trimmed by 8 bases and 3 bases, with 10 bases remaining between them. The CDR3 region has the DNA TGCGCCAGCCGCTACAGGGACACTGAAGCTTTCTTT. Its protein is CASRYRDTEAFF.

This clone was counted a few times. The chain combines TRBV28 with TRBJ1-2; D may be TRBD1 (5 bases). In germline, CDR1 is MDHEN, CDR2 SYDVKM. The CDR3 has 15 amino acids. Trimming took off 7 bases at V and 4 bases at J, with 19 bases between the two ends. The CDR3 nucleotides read TGTGCCAGCACCCGACCCGCGCAGGGTGGCTATGGCTACACCTTC. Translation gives CASTRPAQGGYGYTF.

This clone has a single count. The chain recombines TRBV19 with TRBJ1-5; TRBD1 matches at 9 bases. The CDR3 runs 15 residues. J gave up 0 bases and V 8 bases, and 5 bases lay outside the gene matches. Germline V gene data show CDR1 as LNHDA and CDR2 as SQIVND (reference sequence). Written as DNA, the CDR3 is TGTGCCAGTCAACAGGGGGCAGGTAGCAATCAGCCCCAGCATTTT. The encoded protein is CASQQGAGSNQPQHF.

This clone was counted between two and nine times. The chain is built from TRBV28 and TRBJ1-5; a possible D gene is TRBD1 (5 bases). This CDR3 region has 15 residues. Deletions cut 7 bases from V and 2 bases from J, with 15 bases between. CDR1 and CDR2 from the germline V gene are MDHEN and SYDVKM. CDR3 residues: CASKKGRGGNQPQHF. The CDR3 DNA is TGTGCCAGCAAAAAGGGGCGGGGCGGCAATCAGCCCCAGCATTTT.

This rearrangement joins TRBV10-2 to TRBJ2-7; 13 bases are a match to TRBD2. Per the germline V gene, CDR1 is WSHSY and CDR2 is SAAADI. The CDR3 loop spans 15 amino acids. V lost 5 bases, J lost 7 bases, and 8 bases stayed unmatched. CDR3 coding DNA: TGCGCCAGCAGTCCGAGGACTAGCGGGAGTGATGAGCAGTACTTC. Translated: CASSPRTSGSDEQYF.

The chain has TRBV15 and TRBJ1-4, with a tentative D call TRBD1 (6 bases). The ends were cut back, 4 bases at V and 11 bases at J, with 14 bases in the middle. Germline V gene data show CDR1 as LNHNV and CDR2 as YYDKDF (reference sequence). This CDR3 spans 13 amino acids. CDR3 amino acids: CATSTRTVGKLFF. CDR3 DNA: TGTGCCACCAGCACGCGGACAGTAGGTAAACTGTTTTTT.

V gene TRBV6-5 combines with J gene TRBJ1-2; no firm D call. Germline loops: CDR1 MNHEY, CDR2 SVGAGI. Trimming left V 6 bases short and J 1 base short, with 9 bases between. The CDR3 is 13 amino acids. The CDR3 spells CASSIALNYGYTF. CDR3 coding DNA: TGTGCCAGCAGCATCGCGCTTAACTATGGCTACACCTTC.

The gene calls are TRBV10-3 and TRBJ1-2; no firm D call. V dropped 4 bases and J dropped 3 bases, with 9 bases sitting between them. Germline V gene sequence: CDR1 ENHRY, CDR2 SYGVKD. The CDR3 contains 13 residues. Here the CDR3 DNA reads TGTGCCATCAGTGGCAGATCCGACTATGGCTACACCTTC. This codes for CAISGRSDYGYTF.

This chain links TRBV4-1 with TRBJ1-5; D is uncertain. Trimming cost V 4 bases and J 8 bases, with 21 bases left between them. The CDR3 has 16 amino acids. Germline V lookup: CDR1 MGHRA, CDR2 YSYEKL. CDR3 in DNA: TGCGCCAGCAGCCCCCCCGGGCCGAGACCATTAGAGCCCCAGCATTTT. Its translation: CASSPPGPRPLEPQHF.

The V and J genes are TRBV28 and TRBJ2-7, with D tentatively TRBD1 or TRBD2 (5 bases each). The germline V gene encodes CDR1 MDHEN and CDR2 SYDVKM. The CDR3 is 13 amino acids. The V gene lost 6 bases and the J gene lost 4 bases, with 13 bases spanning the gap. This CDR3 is CASRGTAVYEQYF. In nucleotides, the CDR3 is TGTGCCAGCAGGGGGACGGCGGTGTACGAGCAGTACTTC.